These T cell receptor beta chains were read from a single sample in a study of cytomegalovirus exposure and HLA in healthy donors. Some clones are missing from TCRdb's copy, which holds only in-frame ones; the method was immunoSEQ multiplex PCR. The sample yields some 110,000 clones, 81% seen once. The sequencing sample was made of PBMCs. These receptors all come from a woman aged 25 to 39 in good health and CMV-seronegative. Both conserved end residues are part of each CDR3. D genes are given only for firm matches. Size values are once, few and many counts, or a class for expanded clones, and some rows have none.

>TRBJ1-5|.|TRBV9|.
TGTGCCAGCAGCCCGGGGGATTATCAGCCCCAGCATTTT
CASSPGDYQPQHF
>TRBJ2-5|.|TRBV4-2|TRBD2
TGTGCCAGCAGCAGTACTAGCGGGAAGGAGACCCAGTACTTC
CASSSTSGKETQYF
>TRBJ2-1|.|TRBV7-3|TRBD2
TGTGCCAGCAGCTTGGGGACTAGATCGATCGGTGAGCAGTTCTTC
CASSLGTRSIGEQFF
>TRBJ2-3|.|TRBV4-1|TRBD2
TGCGCCAGCAGCCAATCAGGTGAAAGCGGGAGTAAGTCAGATACGCAGTATTTT
CASSQSGESGSKSDTQYF
>TRBJ2-3|few|TRBV14|.
TGTGCCAGCAGCCAAGATCACGGGAGATTCTCAGATACGCAGTATTTT
CASSQDHGRFSDTQYF
>TRBJ2-1|.|TRBV6-6|.
TGTGCCAGCAGAGTGGCCTATGAGCAGTTCTTC
CASRVAYEQFF
>TRBJ2-7|.|TRBV6-1|TRBD2
TGTGCCAGCAGTGGCCCGGGACTAGCGAGGAGCTCCTACGAGCAGTACTTC
CASSGPGLARSSYEQYF
>TRBJ2-1|.|TRBV19|.
TGTGCCAGTTCTGCCAGGGATCGGAATGAGCAGTTCTTC
CASSARDRNEQFF
>TRBJ2-3|.|TRBV19|TRBD2
TGTGCCAGTAGTATCGCGGGAGGCACAGATACGCAGTATTTT
CASSIAGGTDTQYF
>TRBJ2-1|.|TRBV9|.
TGTGCCAGCAGCGCGGGACTCCGGAACAATGAGCAGTTCTTC
CASSAGLRNNEQFF
>TRBJ2-3|once|TRBV2|.
TGTGCCAGCAGTGAAGAGGAGGGGGCGAGCACAGATACGCAGTATTTT
CASSEEEGASTDTQYF
>TRBJ2-1|once|TRBV27|.
TGTGCCAGCAGTCCCTTAGCGATTGCAAATGAGCAGTTCTTC
CASSPLAIANEQFF
>TRBJ2-7|.|TRBV28|TRBD1
TGTGCCAGCAGTCCCCCCGGCCCCGTAAAAGTAATACCGGGACAGGGCTACGAGCAGTACTTC
CASSPPGPVKVIPGQGYEQYF
>TRBJ2-1|.|TRBV6-1|TRBD1
TGTGCCAGCAGTTCTACAGGGGGTTGGGATGAGCAGTTCTTC
CASSSTGGWDEQFF
>TRBJ1-2|once|TRBV28|.
TGTGCCAGCAGTTTGGAGGGGCTGTCGGGGAGCTACACCTTC
CASSLEGLSGSYTF
>TRBJ2-3|.|TRBV6-5|TRBD2
TGTGCCAGCAGCCTAGCGGGACTCACAGATACGCAGTATTTT
CASSLAGLTDTQYF
>TRBJ2-2|.|TRBV7-9|.
TGTGCCAGCAGCTTAGAAAGACAATACACCGGGGAGCTGTTTTTT
CASSLERQYTGELFF
>TRBJ2-7|.|TRBV15|TRBD1
TGTGCCACCAGCAGAGAAACCGCAGCGGGACAGGGGGCCGAGCAGTACTTC
CATSRETAAGQGAEQYF
>TRBJ2-1|few|TRBV7-9|TRBD1
TGTTCCAGCAGTCATGCGGGACAGGCAATCTCCAATGAGCAGTTCTTC
CSSSHAGQAISNEQFF
>TRBJ1-2|few|TRBV7-9|TRBD1
TGTGCCAAGGGCAGGGGGAATGGCTACACCTTC
CAKGRGNGYTF
>TRBJ2-1|once|TRBV11-3|.
TGTGCCAGCAGCTTTACGACAGGTTACAATGAGCAGTTCTTC
CASSFTTGYNEQFF
>TRBJ2-3|.|TRBV6-4|.
TGTGCCAGCAGTGACAGCTTATTGGATACGCAGTATTTT
CASSDSLLDTQYF
>TRBJ2-3|.|TRBV27|TRBD2
TGTGCCAGCAGTTTATTGGCTAGCGGGGTCGACCAAAGCACAGATACGCAGTATTTT
CASSLLASGVDQSTDTQYF
>TRBJ2-7|.|TRBV11-2|TRBD2
TGTGCCAGCAGCCACGGACTAGACTACGAGCAGTACTTC
CASSHGLDYEQYF
>TRBJ1-1|.|TRBV10-3|TRBD1
TGTGCCATCAAAGTCGGACAGGGTGGGACTGAAGCTTTCTTT
CAIKVGQGGTEAFF
>TRBJ2-5|.|TRBV27|.
TGTGCCAGCAGTTTAAGGACAGCCATCCAAGAGACCCAGTACTTC
CASSLRTAIQETQYF
>TRBJ2-1|.|TRBV15|TRBD2
TGTGCCACCAGCAGAGATATGACTAGCGGGAGTATTTACAATGAGCAGTTCTTC
CATSRDMTSGSIYNEQFF
>TRBJ2-7|.|TRBV9|TRBD2
TGTGCCAGCAGCGAGACTAGCGGGTCCTACGAGCAGTACTTC
CASSETSGSYEQYF
>TRBJ2-1|.|TRBV27|.
TGTGCCAGCAGTTTGCTCGGGAGCCATGAGCAGTTCTTC
CASSLLGSHEQFF
>TRBJ2-3|.|TRBV10-3|.
TGTGCCATCCTCGGGGGGCGGACAGATACGCAGTATTTT
CAILGGRTDTQYF
>TRBJ1-1|.|TRBV6-1|TRBD1
TGTGCCAGCAAACAACAGGGGAGCACTGAAGCTTTCTTT
CASKQQGSTEAFF
>TRBJ2-3|once|TRBV7-8|TRBD2
TGTGCCAGCAGGACCGGGAGGGCCCTCGCAGATACGCAGTATTTT
CASRTGRALADTQYF
>TRBJ2-7|.|TRBV5-4|.
TGTGCCAGCAGCCCTAGCCGGTCCTACGAGCAGTACTTC
CASSPSRSYEQYF
>TRBJ1-1|.|TRBV28|.
TGTGCCAGCAGTTTGACATTAGCGAGTCCTGAAGCTTTCTTT
CASSLTLASPEAFF
>TRBJ2-3|.|TRBV5-1|TRBD1
TGCGCCAGCAGCCCTTGGACAGGGGGCAACACAGATACGCAGTATTTT
CASSPWTGGNTDTQYF
>TRBJ1-5|.|TRBV9|.
TGTGCCAGCAGCGTACCCCTAAATCAGCCCCAGCATTTT
CASSVPLNQPQHF
>TRBJ2-7|.|TRBV6-6|TRBD1
TGTGCCAGCAGTTACTCGGGACAGGGGGCCTACGAGCAGTACTTC
CASSYSGQGAYEQYF
>TRBJ1-2|.|TRBV5-4|.
TGTGCCAGCAGCGTGCTTCAAGGGGCAATGCATGGCTACACCTTC
CASSVLQGAMHGYTF
>TRBJ2-7|.|TRBV27|TRBD2
TGTGCCAGCAGTTGGCTAGCGGGAGTTGGCGACGAGCAGTACTTC
CASSWLAGVGDEQYF
>TRBJ2-7|.|TRBV2|TRBD1
TGTGCCAGCAGGCCGACAGGGGGGAGGTACGAGCAGTACTTC
CASRPTGGRYEQYF
>TRBJ2-7|.|TRBV19|.
TGTGCCAGTAGTGAGCACGCCTACGAGCAGTACTTC
CASSEHAYEQYF
>TRBJ2-1|.|TRBV11-3|.
TGTGCCAGCAGTTTAAGCCAATCCAAGTACAATGAGCAGTTCTTC
CASSLSQSKYNEQFF
>TRBJ2-1|.|TRBV28|TRBD2
TGTGCCAGCAGCCCCGGTGGCGGGGGCTCCTACAATGAGCAGTTCTTC
CASSPGGGGSYNEQFF
>TRBJ2-1|.|TRBV9|.
TGTGCCAGCAGCGTAGCGGGAACTGAGCAGTTCTTC
CASSVAGTEQFF
>TRBJ2-1|.|TRBV5-4|TRBD2
TGTGCCAGCAGCCCCCCTAGCGGGAGGGACAATGAGCAGTTCTTC
CASSPPSGRDNEQFF
>TRBJ2-2|.|TRBV12-5|TRBD2
TGTGCTAGTGGTTTCCTACTAGCGGAGATAAACACCGGGGAGCTGTTTTTT
CASGFLLAEINTGELFF
>TRBJ2-2|.|TRBV25-1|.
TGTGCCAGCAGTGAATTTCCCCCCCAGGTGAACACCGGGGAGCTGTTTTTT
CASSEFPPQVNTGELFF
>TRBJ1-2|.|TRBV7-9|TRBD1
TGTTCCAGCAGCTCACCCCTCACGACAGGGAGCTATGGCTACACCTTC
CSSSSPLTTGSYGYTF
>TRBJ2-1|.|TRBV4-1|.
TGCGCCAGCAGCCAAGATTGGGTAGAGGACTACAATGAGCAGTTCTTC
CASSQDWVEDYNEQFF
>TRBJ2-7|few|TRBV5-1|TRBD1
TGCGCCAGCAGCGTCTCCCGGGACAGGGTACCGTCCGAGCAGTACTTC
CASSVSRDRVPSEQYF
>TRBJ2-3|.|TRBV11-2|TRBD2
TGTGCCAGCAGCTTAGGGGGGGGAACCCGCACAGATACGCAGTATTTT
CASSLGGGTRTDTQYF
>TRBJ1-1|once|TRBV7-9|TRBD1
TGTTCCAGCAGCGAGACAGGGTCGAACACTGAAGCTTTCTTT
CSSSETGSNTEAFF
>TRBJ1-2|few|TRBV5-6|.
TGTGCCAGCAGCTTGGACAGGGACGACTATGGCTACACCTTC
CASSLDRDDYGYTF
>TRBJ1-2|few|TRBV28|.
TGTGCCAGCGCGGGCCTGGGCGGTGTTGGCTACACCTTC
CASAGLGGVGYTF
>TRBJ2-2|.|TRBV18|.
TGTGCCAGCTCACCGAATCCGGAGGGCTGGAACACCGGGGAGCTGTTTTTT
CASSPNPEGWNTGELFF